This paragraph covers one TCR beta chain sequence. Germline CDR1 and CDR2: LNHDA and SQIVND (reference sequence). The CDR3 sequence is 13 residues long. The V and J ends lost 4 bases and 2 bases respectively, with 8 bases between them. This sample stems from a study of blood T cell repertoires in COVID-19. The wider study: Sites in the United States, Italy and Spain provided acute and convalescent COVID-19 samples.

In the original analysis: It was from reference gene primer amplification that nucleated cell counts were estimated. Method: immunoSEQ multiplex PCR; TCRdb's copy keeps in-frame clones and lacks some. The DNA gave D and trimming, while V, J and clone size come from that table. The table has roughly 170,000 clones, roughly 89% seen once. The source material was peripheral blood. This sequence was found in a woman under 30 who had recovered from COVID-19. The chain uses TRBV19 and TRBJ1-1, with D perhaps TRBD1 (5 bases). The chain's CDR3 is CASSTTVNTEAFF. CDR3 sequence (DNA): TGTGCCAGTAGTACGACAGTCAACACTGAAGCTTTCTTT.